This TCR beta chain was documented in a study of T cell responses to AZD1222 COVID-19 vaccine. Repertoires were generated with immunoSEQ multiplex PCR, while TCRdb's copy carries only in-frame clones and drops some. Of some 150,000 clones listed, about nine tenths are singletons. As to this clone: Antigen specificity is unknown.

Study-level results: Receipt of two AZD1222 doses was followed by a rise in Spike-specific TCR breadth and depth. In the spike-specific TCR repertoire, nearly half reportedly target unmutated variant regions. All repertoire sampling was performed exclusively after the peak T cell response. At 160-218 and 743-854, vaccine-associated CD4 TCRs were dominant, and they spanned spike.

The sequencing here drew on peripheral blood, taken on day 0 of AZD1222 vaccination. The TCR was taken from an adult in good health.

CDR3 protein: CASSQQPLTGMNTEAFF. The CDR3 nucleotides read TGTGCCAGCAGCCAGCAACCACTAACAGGGATGAACACTGAAGCTTTCTTT. This chain joins TRBV7-2 and TRBJ1-1; weak D call: TRBD1 (6 bases). The CDR3 runs to 17 residues. The V end was cut by 5 bases, the J end by 0 bases, with 19 bases between. CDR1 is SGHTA, CDR2 FQGNSA, per germline.